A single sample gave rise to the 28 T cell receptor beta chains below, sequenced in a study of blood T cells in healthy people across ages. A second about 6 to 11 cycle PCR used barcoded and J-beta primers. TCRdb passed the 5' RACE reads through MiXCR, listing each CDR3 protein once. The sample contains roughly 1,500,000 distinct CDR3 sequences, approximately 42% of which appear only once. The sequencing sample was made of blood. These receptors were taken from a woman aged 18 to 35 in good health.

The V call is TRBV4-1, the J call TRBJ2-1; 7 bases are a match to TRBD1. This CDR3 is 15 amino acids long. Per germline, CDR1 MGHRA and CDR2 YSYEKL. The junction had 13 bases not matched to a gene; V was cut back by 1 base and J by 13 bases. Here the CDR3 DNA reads TGCGCCAGCAGCCAAGGAGACAGGGACAAAGAGACCCAGTTCTTC. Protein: CASSQGDRDKETQFF.

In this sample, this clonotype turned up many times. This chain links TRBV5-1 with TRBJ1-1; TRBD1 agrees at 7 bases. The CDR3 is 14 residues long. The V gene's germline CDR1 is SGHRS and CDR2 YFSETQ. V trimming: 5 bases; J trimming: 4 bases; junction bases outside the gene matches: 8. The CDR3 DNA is TGCGCCAGCAGAGATCTGGACAGGAGCACTGAAGCTTTCTTT. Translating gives CASRDLDRSTEAFF. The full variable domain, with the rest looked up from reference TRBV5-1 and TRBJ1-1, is KAGVTQTPRYLIKTRGQQVTLSCSPISGHRSVSWYQQTPGQGLQFLFEYFSETQRNKGNFPGRFSGRQFSNSRSEMNVSTLELGDSALYLCASRDLDRSTEAFFGQGTRLTVV.

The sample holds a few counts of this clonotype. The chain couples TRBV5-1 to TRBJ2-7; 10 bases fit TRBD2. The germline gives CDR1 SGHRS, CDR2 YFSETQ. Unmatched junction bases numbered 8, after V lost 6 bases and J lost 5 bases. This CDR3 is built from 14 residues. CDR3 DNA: TGCGCCAGCACCGCGACTAGCGGGTTACACGAGCAGTACTTC. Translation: CASTATSGLHEQYF. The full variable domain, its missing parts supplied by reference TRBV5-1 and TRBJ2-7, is KAGVTQTPRYLIKTRGQQVTLSCSPISGHRSVSWYQQTPGQGLQFLFEYFSETQRNKGNFPGRFSGRQFSNSRSEMNVSTLELGDSALYLCASTATSGLHEQYFGPGTRLTVT.

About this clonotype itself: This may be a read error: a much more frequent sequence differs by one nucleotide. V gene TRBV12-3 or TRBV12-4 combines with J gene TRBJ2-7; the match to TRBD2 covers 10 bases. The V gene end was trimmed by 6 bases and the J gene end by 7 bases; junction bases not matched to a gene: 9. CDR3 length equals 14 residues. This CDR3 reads CASRSSGGYNEQYF. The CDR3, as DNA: TGTGCCAGCAGATCTAGCGGGGGATACAATGAGCAGTACTTC.

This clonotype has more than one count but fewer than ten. The CDR3: CASSQVKGGRYNSPLHF. CDR3 in DNA: TGCGCCAGCAGCCAAGTGAAGGGGGGCCGCTATAATTCACCCCTCCACTTT. This chain joins TRBV4-1 and TRBJ1-6; D possibly corresponds to TRBD1 (6 bases). The germline CDR1 and CDR2 sequences are MGHRA and YSYEKL. This CDR3 spans 17 amino acids. Trimming stripped 1 base from V and 3 bases from J, with 13 bases between.

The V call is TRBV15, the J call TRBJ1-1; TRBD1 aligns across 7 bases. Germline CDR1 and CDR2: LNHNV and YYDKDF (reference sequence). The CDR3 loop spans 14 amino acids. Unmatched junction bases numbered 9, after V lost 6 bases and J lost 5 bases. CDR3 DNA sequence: TGTGCCACCAGGCATAACGACAGGGAAACTGAAGCTTTCTTT. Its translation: CATRHNDRETEAFF.

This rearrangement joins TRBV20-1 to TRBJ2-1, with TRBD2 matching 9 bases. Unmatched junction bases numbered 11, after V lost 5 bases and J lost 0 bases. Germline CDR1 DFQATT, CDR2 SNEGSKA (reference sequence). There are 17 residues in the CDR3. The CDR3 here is CSALKRLAGSSYNEQFF. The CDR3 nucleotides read TGCAGTGCTTTGAAAAGGCTAGCGGGAAGCTCCTACAATGAGCAGTTCTTC.

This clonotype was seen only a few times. This chain's CDR3 is CASSKDRQETQYF. CDR3 in DNA: TGTGCCAGCAGCAAGGACAGACAAGAGACCCAGTACTTC. This chain joins TRBV7-3 and TRBJ2-5; D is possibly TRBD1 (6 bases). This CDR3 contains 13 residues. With 5 bases removed from V and 2 bases from J, the gap between germline ends came to 9 bases. CDR1 and CDR2 from the germline V gene are SGHTA and FQGTGA.

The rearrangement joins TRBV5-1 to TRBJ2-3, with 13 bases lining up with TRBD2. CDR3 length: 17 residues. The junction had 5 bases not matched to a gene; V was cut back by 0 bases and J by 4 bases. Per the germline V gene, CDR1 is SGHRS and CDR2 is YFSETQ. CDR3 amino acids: CASSLEVGLAGSDTQYF. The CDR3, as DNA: TGCGCCAGCAGCTTGGAGGTGGGACTAGCGGGGTCAGATACGCAGTATTTT.

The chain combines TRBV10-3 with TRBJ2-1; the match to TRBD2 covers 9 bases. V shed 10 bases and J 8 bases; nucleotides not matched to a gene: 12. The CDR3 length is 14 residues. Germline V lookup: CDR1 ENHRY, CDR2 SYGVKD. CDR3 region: CATRERGGAHEQFF. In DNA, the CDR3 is TGTGCCACCCGGGAGCGCGGGGGGGCCCATGAGCAGTTCTTC.

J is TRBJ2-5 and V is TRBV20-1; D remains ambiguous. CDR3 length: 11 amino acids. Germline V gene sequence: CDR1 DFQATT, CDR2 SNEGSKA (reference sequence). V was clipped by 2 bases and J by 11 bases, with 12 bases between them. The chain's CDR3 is CSARKEIEQYF. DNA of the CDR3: TGCAGTGCTAGAAAAGAGATTGAGCAGTACTTC.

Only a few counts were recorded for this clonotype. In DNA, the CDR3 is TGTGCCAGCAGTTCTCCTTCCAGGGCTCGGGAGACCCAGTACTTC. Residues: CASSSPSRARETQYF. The V gene is TRBV6-5, the J gene TRBJ2-5, with D perhaps matching TRBD1 (5 bases). Looked up from germline, CDR1 is MNHEY and CDR2 is SVGAGI. This CDR3 comprises 15 residues. Trimming cost V 4 bases and J 5 bases, with 17 bases left between them.

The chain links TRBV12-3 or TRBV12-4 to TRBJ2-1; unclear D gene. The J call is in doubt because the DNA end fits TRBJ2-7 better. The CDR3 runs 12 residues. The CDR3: CASSRLENEQYF. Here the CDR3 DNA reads TGTGCCAGCAGTCGCCTAGAGAATGAGCAGTACTTC.

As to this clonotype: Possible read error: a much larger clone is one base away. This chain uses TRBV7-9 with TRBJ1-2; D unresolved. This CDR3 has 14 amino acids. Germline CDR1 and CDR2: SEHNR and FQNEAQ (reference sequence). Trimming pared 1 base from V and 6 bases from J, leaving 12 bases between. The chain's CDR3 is CASSLGGQTDGYTF. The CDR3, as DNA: TGTGCCAGCAGCTTAGGCGGCCAGACCGATGGCTACACCTTC.

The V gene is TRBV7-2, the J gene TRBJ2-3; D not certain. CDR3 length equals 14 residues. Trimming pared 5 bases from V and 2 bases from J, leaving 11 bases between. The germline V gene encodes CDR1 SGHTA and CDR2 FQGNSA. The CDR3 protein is CASSPSKATDTQYF. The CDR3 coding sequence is TGTGCCAGCAGCCCCAGTAAGGCCACAGATACGCAGTATTTT.

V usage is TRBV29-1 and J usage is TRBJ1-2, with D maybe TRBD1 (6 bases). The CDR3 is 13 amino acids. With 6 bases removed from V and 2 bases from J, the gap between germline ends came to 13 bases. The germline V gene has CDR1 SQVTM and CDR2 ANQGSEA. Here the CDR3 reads CSVAGTPNYGYTF. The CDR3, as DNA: TGCAGCGTCGCCGGGACACCGAACTATGGCTACACCTTC.

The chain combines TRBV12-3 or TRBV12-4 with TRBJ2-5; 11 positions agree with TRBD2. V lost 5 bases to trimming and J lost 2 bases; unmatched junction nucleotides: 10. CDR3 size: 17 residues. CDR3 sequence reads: CASSRNLAGGGQETQYF. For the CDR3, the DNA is TGTGCCAGCAGTCGGAATCTAGCGGGGGGTGGACAAGAGACCCAGTACTTC.

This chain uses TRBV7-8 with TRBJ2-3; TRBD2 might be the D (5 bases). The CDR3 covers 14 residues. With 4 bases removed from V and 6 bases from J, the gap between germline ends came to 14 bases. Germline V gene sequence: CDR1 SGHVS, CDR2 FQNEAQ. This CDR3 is CASSSRSGGDTQYF. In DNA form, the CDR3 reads TGTGCCAGCAGCTCCCGCTCTGGAGGCGATACGCAGTATTTT.

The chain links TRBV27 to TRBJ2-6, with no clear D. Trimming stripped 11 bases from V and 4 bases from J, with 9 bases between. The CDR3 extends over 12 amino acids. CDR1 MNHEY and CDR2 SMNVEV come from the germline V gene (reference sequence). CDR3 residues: CAGVGGANVLTF. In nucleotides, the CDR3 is TGTGCCGGCGTTGGAGGGGCCAACGTCCTGACTTTC.

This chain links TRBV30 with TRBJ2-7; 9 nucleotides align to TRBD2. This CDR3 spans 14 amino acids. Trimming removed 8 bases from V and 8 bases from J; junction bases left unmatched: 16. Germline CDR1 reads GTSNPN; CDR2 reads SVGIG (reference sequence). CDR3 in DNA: TGTGCCGGTCTCGGTCGAGCGGGGGGAACTCAGCAGTACTTC. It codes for CAGLGRAGGTQQYF.

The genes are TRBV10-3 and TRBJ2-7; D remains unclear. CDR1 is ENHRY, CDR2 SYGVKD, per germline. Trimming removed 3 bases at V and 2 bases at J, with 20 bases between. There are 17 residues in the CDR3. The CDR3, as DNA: TGTGCCATCAGTGATTATGAGACAACAATTTCACCCTACGAGCAGTACTTC. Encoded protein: CAISDYETTISPYEQYF.

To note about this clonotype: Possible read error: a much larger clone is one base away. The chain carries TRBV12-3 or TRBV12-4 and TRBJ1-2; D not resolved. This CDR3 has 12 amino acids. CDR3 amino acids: CASSQANCGYTF. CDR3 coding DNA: TGTGCCAGCAGTCAAGCTAACTGTGGCTACACCTTC.

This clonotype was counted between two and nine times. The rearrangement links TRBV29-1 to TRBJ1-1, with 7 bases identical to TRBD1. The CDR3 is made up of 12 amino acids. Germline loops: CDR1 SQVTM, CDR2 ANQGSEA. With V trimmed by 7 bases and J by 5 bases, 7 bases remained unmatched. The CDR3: CSAKIQGTEAFF. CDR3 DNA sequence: TGCAGCGCCAAAATACAGGGGACTGAAGCTTTCTTT. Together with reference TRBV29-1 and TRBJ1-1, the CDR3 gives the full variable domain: SAVISQKPSRDICQRGTSLTIQCQVDSQVTMMFWYRQQPGQSLTLIATANQGSEATYESGFVIDKFPISRPNLTFSTLTVSNMSPEDSSIYLCSAKIQGTEAFFGQGTRLTVV.

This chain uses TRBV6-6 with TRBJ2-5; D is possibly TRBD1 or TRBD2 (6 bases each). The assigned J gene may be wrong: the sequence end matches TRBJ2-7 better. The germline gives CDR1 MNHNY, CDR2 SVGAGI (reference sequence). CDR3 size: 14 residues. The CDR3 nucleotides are TGTGCCAGCAGTTACCCCCAGGGGAGGAACGAGCAGTACTTC. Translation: CASSYPQGRNEQYF.

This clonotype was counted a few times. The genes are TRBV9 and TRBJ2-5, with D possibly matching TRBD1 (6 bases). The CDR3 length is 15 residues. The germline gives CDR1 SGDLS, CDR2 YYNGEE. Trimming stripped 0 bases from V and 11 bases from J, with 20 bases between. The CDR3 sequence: CASSVVQGPYNEQYF. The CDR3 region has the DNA TGTGCCAGCAGCGTAGTGCAGGGGCCATACAATGAGCAGTACTTC.

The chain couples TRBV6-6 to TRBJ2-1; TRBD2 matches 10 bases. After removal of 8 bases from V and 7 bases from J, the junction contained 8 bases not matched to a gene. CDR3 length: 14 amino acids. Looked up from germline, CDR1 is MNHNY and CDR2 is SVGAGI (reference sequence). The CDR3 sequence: CASGGLARGNEQFF. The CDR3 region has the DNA TGTGCCAGCGGGGGACTAGCGAGAGGGAATGAGCAGTTCTTC.

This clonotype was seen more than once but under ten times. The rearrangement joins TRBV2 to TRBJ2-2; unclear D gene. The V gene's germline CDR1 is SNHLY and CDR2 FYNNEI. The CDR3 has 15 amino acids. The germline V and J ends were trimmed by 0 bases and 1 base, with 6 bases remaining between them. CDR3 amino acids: CASSEARRNTGELFF. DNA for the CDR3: TGTGCCAGCAGTGAAGCCAGGCGGAACACCGGGGAGCTGTTTTTT.

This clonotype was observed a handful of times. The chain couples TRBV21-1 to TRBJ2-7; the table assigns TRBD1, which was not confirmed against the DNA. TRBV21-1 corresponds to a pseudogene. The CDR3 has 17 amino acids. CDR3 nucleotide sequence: TGTGCCAGCAGCGAAACAACTACCCGGGACGGAGCCTACGAGCAGTACTTC. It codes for CASSETTTRDGAYEQYF.